The source of this T cell receptor beta chain is a study of blood T cell repertoires in COVID-19 (dated by TCRdb to 2019 to 2021). With regard to the full study: Samples from collaborators originated in the United States, Italy and Spain and spanned both the acute and convalescent phases of COVID-19. A freely available public database, intended as a resource for researchers studying the immune response to SARS-CoV-2, is where the repertoires were released. The sample metadata nearly always contained a de-identified subject ID, COVID-19 status, age in years and sex. The material from the prospective study consisted of cDNA or gDNA derived from T cells, B-cell-depleted T cells, or PBMCs. The samples were drawn from the first 160 participants of the ongoing ImmuneRACE study and from 1,254 subjects provided by 6 global collaborators. Deeply sampled blood TCRbeta repertoires from subjects exposed to, actively infected with, or recovered from COVID-19 were included in the dataset. Where available, HLA class I and class II types were obtained from metadata supplied by the sample provider rather than from assay-based typing.

In the prospective study, participants were roughly 18 to 100 years old, resided in 20 to 30 geographic areas of the United States, and were enrolled through a virtual design. In the prospective study, cohorts were assigned on the basis of participant-reported clinical history obtained from a screening survey and a study questionnaire. A participant counted as exposed if, within 2 weeks of entering the study, that participant had been in contact with someone who had a PCR-confirmed or clinician-diagnosed COVID-19 case. Each participant in the prospective study had whole blood, serum and a nasopharyngeal or oropharyngeal swab collected by mobile phlebotomists. Participants in the prospective study had the option to provide additional blood draws and questionnaires over a roughly 2-month period. Before DNA extraction, prospective study blood samples were shipped either frozen or at room temperature.

The immunoSEQ Assay, a bias-controlled multiplex PCR, was used to amplify TCRbeta CDR3 regions from genomic DNA. The study's own analysis went as follows. The number of nucleated cells in each sample was estimated by amplification of reference gene primers within the assay. Sequence reads were collapsed and filtered to measure the absolute abundance of every unique TCRbeta CDR3 rearrangement. Productive Simpson clonality was computed per sample as the square root of Simpson's diversity index over productive rearrangements. TCRdb stores this immuneACCESS table with in-frame sequences only. Part of the clones is absent; in the studies checked, under half of the shortfall reflects unresolved V genes, and no reason is known for the rest. The DNA was the basis for D and trimming; V, J and clone size are from that table. The sample table shows some 240,000 clones, and approximately 88% are seen once. Of the sample, roughly 3% falls within the top ten clones.

Comment on this clone: Its binding antigen is unknown. Base qualities were left out, and no much larger clone turns up one base away.

Study-level results and caveats: Clinical and demographic metadata were provided uncurated, with the amount varying by source and participant.

Inclusive of the bounding cysteine and phenylalanine, the CDR3 is 15 residues long. The kept DNA is CDR3 alone, 45 bases in frame from the first base. V trim: 0 bases; J trim: 6 bases; unmatched bases: 3. The germline V gene encodes CDR1 MNHEY and CDR2 SMNVEV (reference sequence). Rearrangement joined TRBV27 to TRBJ2-1; 9 nucleotides in the junction match TRBD2. Sequences were obtained from PBMCs or T cells enriched from blood (not recorded which). The sequence was collected from a woman aged 40 to 50 who had been exposed to COVID-19. The CDR3: CASSLSPSGTNEQFF. The nucleotide sequence reads as follows: TGTGCCAGCAGTTTATCGCCTAGCGGGACCAATGAGCAGTTCTTC.